The 20 T cell receptor beta chains presented below share a single source sample, sequenced in a study of identical twins. From the 5' RACE reads, TCRdb called clonotypes with MiXCR, one entry per CDR3 protein. The sample comprises about 200,000 distinct CDR3 sequences, over 9.5% of which are singletons, and over 8% rests with the top ten. Sequencing used memory T cells sorted from blood. The receptor set was obtained from a man aged 50-59 years in good health.

This clonotype was recorded at least ten times. This rearrangement joins TRBV28 to TRBJ2-7; TRBD2 matches at 10 bases. The trim removed 2 bases at V and 4 bases at J, leaving 5 bases unmatched. Germline V gives CDR1 MDHEN, CDR2 SYDVKM. The CDR3 is made up of 15 amino acids. The chain's CDR3 is CASSLISGGRYEQYF. The CDR3 region has the DNA TGTGCCAGCAGTTTAATTAGCGGGGGGAGGTACGAGCAGTACTTC.

V usage is TRBV19 and J usage is TRBJ1-1; no reliable D call. Per the germline V gene, CDR1 is LNHDA and CDR2 is SQIVND (reference sequence). The V end was cut by 1 base, the J end by 10 bases, with 13 bases between. This CDR3 comprises 13 residues. In nucleotides, the CDR3 is TGTGCCAGTAGTATAGGGCCGGAGGTAGGAGCTTTCTTT. This encodes CASSIGPEVGAFF.

This clonotype was detected many times. The rearrangement joins TRBV10-3 to TRBJ2-2, with a weak D call TRBD1 (6 bases). The CDR3 runs to 16 residues. V lost 5 bases, J lost 0 bases, and 13 bases lay in between. Germline V gene data show CDR1 as ENHRY and CDR2 as SYGVKD. The CDR3 DNA reads TGTGCCATCAGTAGAACCGGGACAACGAACACCGGGGAGCTGTTTTTT. Translating gives CAISRTGTTNTGELFF.

This clonotype was counted ten times or more. This chain links TRBV5-1 with TRBJ2-5; 11 bases line up with TRBD2. Germline V gene lookup returns CDR1 SGHRS and CDR2 YFSETQ. Trimming took 4 bases from V and 7 from J; bases not matched to a gene: 6. The CDR3 covers 14 residues. CDR3 residues: CASSPSGGPSTQYF. CDR3 nucleotide sequence: TGCGCCAGCAGCCCTAGCGGGGGGCCCTCGACCCAGTACTTC.

As concerns this clonotype: A much bigger clone sits one base away, suggesting this may be a read error. The chain recombines TRBV7-2 with TRBJ1-4; D unclear. The CDR3 extends over 13 amino acids. Germline CDR1 SGHTA, CDR2 FQGNSA. V was trimmed by 4 bases and J by 8 bases, leaving 11 bases between them. The CDR3 sequence is CASSSELNEKLFF. The CDR3 bases are TGTGCCAGCAGCTCAGAGCTGAACGAAAAACTGTTTTTT.

This clonotype was observed at least ten times. This chain links TRBV5-1 with TRBJ1-1; TRBD1 aligns across 11 bases. CDR1 and CDR2 (germline): SGHRS, YFSETQ. The CDR3 contains 16 residues. Germline trimming cut 2 bases from V and 6 bases from J; bases unmatched to any gene: 9. CDR3 loop: CASSFGRTGGDSEAFF. DNA for the CDR3: TGCGCCAGCAGCTTCGGAAGGACAGGGGGCGATTCTGAAGCTTTCTTT.

This clonotype has ten or more counts. The gene calls are TRBV24-1 and TRBJ1-5, with no clear D. This CDR3 comprises 14 residues. CDR1 is KGHDR and CDR2 is SFDVKD in the germline V gene. V lost 9 bases, J lost 2 bases, and 13 bases lay in between. The CDR3 DNA follows: TGTGCCACCGGAGGTAGGCTGGGCAATCAGCCCCAGCATTTT. As protein: CATGGRLGNQPQHF.

This clonotype was found many times. V usage is TRBV5-1 and J usage is TRBJ1-4, with unresolved D. The V end was cut by 1 base, the J end by 4 bases, with 8 bases between. The CDR3 consists of 14 residues. Germline CDR1 reads SGHRS; CDR2 reads YFSETQ. CDR3 DNA: TGCGCCAGCAGCTTGTGGTCTTATAATGAAAAACTGTTTTTT. Protein product: CASSLWSYNEKLFF. Based on the CDR3 plus reference TRBV5-1 and TRBJ1-4, the full variable domain is KAGVTQTPRYLIKTRGQQVTLSCSPISGHRSVSWYQQTPGQGLQFLFEYFSETQRNKGNFPGRFSGRQFSNSRSEMNVSTLELGDSALYLCASSLWSYNEKLFFGSGTQLSVL.

In this sample, this clonotype turned up many times. V and J are TRBV7-6 and TRBJ2-7; D may be TRBD2 (6 bases). The CDR3 consists of 18 residues. Trimming took off 1 base at V and 5 bases at J, with 24 bases between the two ends. CDR1 and CDR2 from the germline V gene are SGHVS and FNYEAQ. CDR3 nucleotides: TGTGCCAGCAGCTTAGGTGTACCAACCGGGGGAGGAAGCAACGAGCAGTACTTC. Encoded protein: CASSLGVPTGGGSNEQYF.

This clonotype was observed a few times. The rearrangement links TRBV7-9 to TRBJ1-2; 7 nucleotides agree with TRBD1. Trimming at V came to 5 bases and at J to 6 bases, leaving 12 bases not matched to a gene. Looked up from germline, CDR1 is SEHNR and CDR2 is FQNEAQ (reference sequence). The length of the CDR3 is 15 residues. DNA for the CDR3: TGTGCCAGCAGCCACGACCTACCGGGACAGAATGGCTACACCTTC. This encodes CASSHDLPGQNGYTF.

J is TRBJ2-1 and V is TRBV6-1, with D maybe TRBD2 (5 bases). From germline, CDR1 is MNHNS and CDR2 SASEGT. This CDR3 spans 16 amino acids. The V end lost 1 base, the J end lost 7 bases, and 17 bases lay between the germline ends. The CDR3 DNA sequence: TGTGCCAGCAGTGAAGGAGAGGGTAAATTTGTAAATGAGCAGTTCTTC. This codes for CASSEGEGKFVNEQFF.

The chain links TRBV27 to TRBJ2-4, with TRBD1 as a possible D gene (6 bases). Trimming removed 4 bases from V and 12 bases from J, with 22 bases in between. CDR1 is MNHEY and CDR2 is SMNVEV in the germline V gene (reference sequence). The length of the CDR3 is 15 residues. In DNA, the CDR3 is TGTGCCAGCAGTTCCGACAGGATACTTTGGGCCCCTCAGTACTTC. Amino acid sequence: CASSSDRILWAPQYF.

At least ten counts were recorded for this clonotype. The chain employs TRBV5-1 and TRBJ2-1; perhaps TRBD1 as D (6 bases). The CDR3 is 15 amino acids. V gave up 4 bases and J gave up 5 bases, with 16 bases separating them. Per the germline V gene, CDR1 is SGHRS and CDR2 is YFSETQ. The CDR3 loop reads CASSPQGWPNNEQFF. CDR3 coding DNA: TGCGCCAGCAGCCCACAGGGTTGGCCAAACAATGAGCAGTTCTTC.

V gene TRBV6-2 or TRBV6-3 combines with J gene TRBJ2-1, with 10 bases fitting TRBD2. After removal of 4 bases from V and 9 bases from J, the junction contained 6 bases not matched to a gene. There are 14 residues in the CDR3. The germline V gene encodes CDR1 MNHEY and CDR2 SVGEGT. CDR3 protein: CASSSPGLALEQFF. The CDR3 DNA reads as TGTGCCAGCAGTTCTCCGGGACTAGCGCTTGAGCAGTTCTTC.

Ten or more counts support this clonotype. V is TRBV30 and J is TRBJ1-6; D is undetermined. The V end lost 3 bases, the J end lost 7 bases, and 16 bases lay between the germline ends. The CDR3 runs to 15 residues. CDR1 is GTSNPN, CDR2 SVGIG, per germline (reference sequence). This CDR3 is CAWRATPVGNSPLHF. Written as DNA, the CDR3 is TGTGCCTGGAGAGCCACCCCTGTGGGGAATTCACCCCTCCACTTT.

This clonotype was seen repeatedly, ten times or more. The V call is TRBV20-1, the J call TRBJ2-7, with 8 bases that match TRBD2. CDR1 and CDR2 (germline): DFQATT, SNEGSKA (reference sequence). The CDR3 covers 16 residues. With V trimmed by 4 bases and J by 0 bases, 11 bases remained unmatched. CDR3 DNA: TGCAGTGCTAAGATTGGACTAGCTGGTCGCTCCTACGAGCAGTACTTC. Amino acid sequence: CSAKIGLAGRSYEQYF.

This clonotype showed up many times. The chain carries TRBV12-3 or TRBV12-4 and TRBJ2-5, with D perhaps matching TRBD1 (6 bases). The CDR3 consists of 13 residues. Deletions cut 8 bases from V and 2 bases from J, with 12 bases between. CDR3 in DNA: TGTGCCAGCGGGACAAGGAGGCAAGAGACCCAGTACTTC. This encodes CASGTRRQETQYF.

This clonotype was picked up many times. V is TRBV28 and J is TRBJ2-7; D not resolved. V was pared by 5 bases and J by 4 bases, with 15 bases between. Germline assignment: CDR1 MDHEN and CDR2 SYDVKM. The CDR3 extends over 14 amino acids. CDR3 nucleotides: TGTGCCAGCAGTCTTCATCCCGCCCGGTACGAGCAGTACTTC. Translated: CASSLHPARYEQYF.

This clonotype was seen more than once but under ten times. The chain joins TRBV19 to TRBJ2-2; 9 bases align to TRBD2. V shed 4 bases, J shed 5 bases, and the junction held 5 bases outside the gene matches. Germline CDR1 reads LNHDA; CDR2 reads SQIVND (reference sequence). This CDR3 is 15 amino acids long. The CDR3 DNA sequence: TGTGCCAGTAGTAAGGTAGCGGGAGATACCGGGGAGCTGTTTTTT. Its protein product is CASSKVAGDTGELFF. Filled out from reference TRBV19 and TRBJ2-2, the complete variable domain reads DGGITQSPKYLFRKEGQNVTLSCEQNLNHDAMYWYRQDPGQGLRLIYYSQIVNDFQKGDIAEGYSVSREKKESFPLTVTSAQKNPTAFYLCASSKVAGDTGELFFGEGSRLTVL.

This clonotype was seen a handful of times. The gene calls are TRBV10-3 and TRBJ2-1; D possibly corresponds to TRBD1 (6 bases). V was trimmed by 2 bases and J by 7 bases, leaving 9 bases between them. Per germline, CDR1 ENHRY and CDR2 SYGVKD. This CDR3 is 13 amino acids long. The CDR3: CAISELQGNEQFF. The DNA for the CDR3 is TGTGCCATCAGTGAGCTACAGGGTAATGAGCAGTTCTTC.